Below, 18 T cell receptor beta chains from the same sample are listed, as sequenced in a study of OX40 agonist ivuxolimab in advanced cancers. Generated by immunoSEQ multiplex PCR, the TCRdb table keeps only in-frame clones and is missing some. The repertoire holds more than 65,000 clones, with 85% to 90% as singletons. The sequencing here drew on CD4+ or CD8+ T cells sorted from blood, taken in a trial of the OX40 agonist ivuxolimab. The source is an adult with an advanced solid tumor such as melanoma, head and neck, liver or kidney cancer.

The chain couples TRBV18 to TRBJ2-1, with 7 bases aligning to TRBD2. Germline loops: CDR1 KGHSH, CDR2 LQKENI. Losses at the gene ends were 3 bases for V and 4 bases for J; bases not matched to a gene: 6. There are 15 residues in the CDR3. The CDR3 DNA follows: TGTGCCAGCTCACCTTACCGGGGGGAGTACAATGAGCAGTTCTTC. Encoded protein: CASSPYRGEYNEQFF.

V and J are TRBV7-2 and TRBJ1-1, with D maybe TRBD1 (5 bases). V was pared by 3 bases and J by 0 bases, with 11 bases between. Per germline, CDR1 SGHTA and CDR2 FQGNSA. This CDR3 has 15 residues. For the CDR3, the DNA is TGTGCCAGCAGCTTGCGTTGGACAATGAACACTGAAGCTTTCTTT. Translated: CASSLRWTMNTEAFF.

CDR3 sequence: CASSLGLSYNEQFF. DNA for the CDR3: TGCGCCAGCAGCCTGGGACTATCGTACAATGAGCAGTTCTTC. The rearrangement joins TRBV5-1 to TRBJ2-1; 7 nucleotides line up with TRBD2. Germline V gene sequence: CDR1 SGHRS, CDR2 YFSETQ. V was clipped by 4 bases and J by 4 bases; unmatched bases: 5. The CDR3 covers 14 residues.

The rearrangement joins TRBV5-1 to TRBJ1-3; 9 bases are a match to TRBD1. Germline-derived CDR1 and CDR2 are SGHRS and YFSETQ. The CDR3 runs to 16 residues. V dropped 1 base and J dropped 3; count of bases not matched to a gene: 5. CDR3 amino acids: CASSLLGTGNGNTIYF. The CDR3 DNA sequence: TGCGCCAGCAGCTTGTTGGGGACAGGGAATGGAAACACCATATATTTT.

CDR3 region: CASSPGTAYYEQYF. DNA of the CDR3: TGTGCCAGTAGTCCCGGGACAGCCTATTACGAGCAGTACTTC. The chain combines TRBV19 with TRBJ2-7, with TRBD1 matching 7 bases. Trimming at V came to 5 bases and at J to 4 bases, leaving 8 bases not matched to a gene. The CDR3 is made up of 14 amino acids. The germline V gene encodes CDR1 LNHDA and CDR2 SQIVND (reference sequence).

This clone showed up just once. The CDR3 DNA reads as TGCGCCAGCAGCTTGGATACAGGGGAGGATACGCAGTATTTT. Translating gives CASSLDTGEDTQYF. V is TRBV5-1 and J is TRBJ2-3; 7 bases line up with TRBD1. From germline, CDR1 is SGHRS and CDR2 YFSETQ. Losses at the gene ends were 0 bases for V and 6 bases for J; bases not matched to a gene: 4. This CDR3 contains 14 residues.

This rearrangement joins TRBV6-1 to TRBJ2-7; D is unclear. Germline CDR1 MNHNS, CDR2 SASEGT. Trimming removed 2 bases from V and 6 bases from J, with 8 bases in between. The CDR3 has 12 residues. This CDR3 is CASSERISEQYF. CDR3 DNA: TGTGCCAGCAGTGAACGTATTAGCGAGCAGTACTTC.

The genes are TRBV11-3 and TRBJ2-7, with a weak D call TRBD2 (5 bases). CDR1 is SGHNT and CDR2 is YENEEA in the germline V gene. The length of the CDR3 is 12 residues. V was clipped by 7 bases and J by 6 bases, with 13 bases between them. CDR3 residues: CASKGSSSEQYF. The CDR3 region has the DNA TGTGCCAGCAAAGGGAGCTCTAGCGAGCAGTACTTC.

The chain recombines TRBV11-3 with TRBJ1-1; no firm D call. Germline assignment: CDR1 SGHNT and CDR2 YENEEA. The CDR3 has 13 residues. V was shortened by 3 bases and J by 7 bases, with 12 bases between the two germline ends. The CDR3 here is CASSFSDTDEAFF. CDR3 in DNA: TGTGCCAGCAGCTTCTCAGACACGGATGAAGCTTTCTTT.

This clone was found once. The CDR3 DNA follows: TGTGCCAGCAGCTTGGGTAGGCTAGCGGGAAGCGATACGCAGTATTTT. As protein: CASSLGRLAGSDTQYF. This chain uses TRBV5-4 with TRBJ2-3; 9 bases align to TRBD2. Trimming cost V 0 bases and J 6 bases; bases outside gene matches: 8. The V gene's germline CDR1 is SGHNT and CDR2 YYREEE (reference sequence). The CDR3 is 16 residues long.

The chain has TRBV30 and TRBJ1-6; D perhaps matches TRBD1 (6 bases). The CDR3 has 15 amino acids. V was shortened by 3 bases and J by 9 bases, with 18 bases between the two germline ends. Germline V CDR1 and CDR2: GTSNPN, SVGIG (reference sequence). The CDR3 is CAWSSRTVTSSPLHF. The CDR3 DNA reads as TGTGCCTGGAGCTCGCGGACAGTCACGAGTTCACCCCTCCACTTT.

This chain uses TRBV7-8 with TRBJ1-1; D not certain. Germline V gene sequence: CDR1 SGHVS, CDR2 FQNEAQ. Trimming took 5 bases from V and 5 from J, leaving 12 bases between them. The CDR3 consists of 13 residues. CDR3 sequence (DNA): TGTGCCAGCAGCCCACGGCTACTAACTGAAGCTTTCTTT. This sequence encodes CASSPRLLTEAFF.

On this clone: Other DNA sequences in this sample translate to the same CDR3. The chain carries TRBV15 and TRBJ2-5; unclear D gene. V was trimmed by 1 base and J by 3 bases, leaving 3 bases between them. Per germline, CDR1 LNHNV and CDR2 YYDKDF (reference sequence). The length of the CDR3 is 12 residues. CDR3 amino acids: CATSRVEETQYF. Written as DNA, the CDR3 is TGTGCCACCAGCAGAGTAGAAGAGACCCAGTACTTC.

The chain links TRBV2 to TRBJ2-4; TRBD2 agrees at 11 bases. This CDR3 contains 14 residues. Looked up from germline, CDR1 is SNHLY and CDR2 is FYNNEI. V lost 7 bases and J lost 3; bases outside the gene matches: 2. CDR3 sequence: CASTGTSGKNIQYF. Here the CDR3 DNA reads TGTGCCAGCACCGGGACTAGCGGCAAAAACATTCAGTACTTC.

J is TRBJ2-1 and V is TRBV18; TRBD2 aligns across 7 bases. Per germline, CDR1 KGHSH and CDR2 LQKENI. This CDR3 comprises 14 residues. The junction had 4 bases not matched to a gene; V was cut back by 0 bases and J by 8 bases. CDR3: CASSPPGGSYEQFF. CDR3 DNA sequence: TGTGCCAGCTCACCACCTGGCGGGAGCTATGAGCAGTTCTTC.

The gene calls are TRBV5-4 and TRBJ1-1; 8 positions match TRBD1. The CDR3 is made up of 15 amino acids. V trimming: 1 base; J trimming: 5 bases; junction bases outside the gene matches: 7. Germline V gene data show CDR1 as SGHNT and CDR2 as YYREEE (reference sequence). In DNA, the CDR3 is TGTGCCAGCAGCTTGCCACAGGGGGAGAGAACTGAAGCTTTCTTT. The encoded protein is CASSLPQGERTEAFF. Full variable domain (rest looked up from reference TRBV5-4 and TRBJ1-1): ETGVTQSPTHLIKTRGQQVTLRCSSQSGHNTVSWYQQALGQGPQFIFQYYREEENGRGNFPPRFSGLQFPNYSSELNVNALELDDSALYLCASSLPQGERTEAFFGQGTRLTVV.

The V gene is TRBV9, the J gene TRBJ2-2; D is unclear. Trimming removed 5 bases from V and 2 bases from J, with 7 bases in between. CDR1 and CDR2 from the germline V gene are SGDLS and YYNGEE. The CDR3 has 13 residues. In DNA, the CDR3 is TGTGCCAGCAGGTGGGAAAACACCGGGGAGCTGTTTTTT. It translates to CASRWENTGELFF.

This clone showed up just a few times. The chain joins TRBV5-3 to TRBJ2-7, with 7 bases fitting TRBD1. TRBV5-3 is assigned to the ORF class and has an uncertain function. Trimming removed 3 bases from V and 6 bases from J; junction bases left unmatched: 27. The CDR3 is made up of 20 amino acids. The CDR3 region has the DNA TGTGCCAGAAGCTCAAGGATTGGGGTACTATACAGGGGCCGAAATCGCGAGCAGTACTTC. Protein sequence: CARSSRIGVLYRGRNREQYF.